This T cell receptor beta chain was recorded in a study of blood T cell repertoires in COVID-19. Study context: Acute and convalescent COVID-19 specimens originated in the United States, Italy and Spain. PBMCs, B-cell-depleted T cells, or T cells were the source of the cDNA or gDNA that made up the material.

Authors' processing steps: Reference gene primers were amplified, and this amplification served to estimate nucleated cell counts. The protocol was immunoSEQ multiplex PCR, while the TCRdb copy is restricted to in-frame clones and leaves out a portion. V, J and clone size are those of that table, while D and trimming were read from the DNA. In the table there are under 55,000 clones, around 90% of which are singletons. Germline CDR1 SNHLY, CDR2 FYNNEI. The V gene lost 8 bases and the J gene lost 3 bases, with 19 bases spanning the gap. The CDR3 extends over 15 amino acids. The TCR comes from a human donor in a cohort sampled during active COVID-19. This sequence joins TRBV2 and TRBJ1-1; D might be TRBD1 (5 bases). Sample: peripheral blood. CDR3 protein: CASRDPSEGYTEAFF. The CDR3 DNA is TGTGCCAGCCGAGACCCCTCGGAGGGGTACACTGAAGCTTTCTTT.